This T cell receptor (beta chain) came from a study of blood T cell repertoires in COVID-19. The wider study: COVID-19 samples collected from the United States, Italy and Spain covered acute and convalescent phases.

Produced via immunoSEQ multiplex PCR; TCRdb's table is partial and in-frame only. The profile shows approximately 170,000 clones, around four fifths of them singletons. V lost 5 bases to trimming and J lost 3 bases, with 20 bases between them. The CDR3 consists of 16 residues. Germline V lookup: CDR1 SEHNR, CDR2 FQNEAQ (reference sequence). The rearrangement joins TRBV7-9 to TRBJ2-7; a weak D match, TRBD2 (6 bases). The source is a man aged 65-85 years who had recovered from COVID-19. The specimen was peripheral blood. The CDR3 sequence: CASSPPNGGLLYEQYF. The CDR3 DNA reads as TGTGCCAGCAGCCCTCCGAACGGGGGACTTCTCTACGAGCAGTACTTC. The whole variable domain, remainder taken from reference TRBV7-9 and TRBJ2-7, is DTGVSQNPRHKITKRGQNVTFRCDPISEHNRLYWYRQTLGQGPEFLTYFQNEAQLEKSRLLSDRFSAERPKGSFSTLEIQRTEQGDSAMYLCASSPPNGGLLYEQYFGPGTRLTVT.